The clone carrying this T cell receptor beta chain was counted many times. Its antigen is unknown. RNA transcripts were the template, and TCR beta CDR3 regions were amplified from them. HTBI primers primed a first-round RT-PCR, and a second-round multiplex PCR followed. TCRdb independently ran MiXCR on the multiplex PCR reads; one entry per CDR3 protein. The table records 350,000 to 450,000 distinct CDR3 sequences, approximately 16% of them present only once. Trimming pared 7 bases from V and 1 base from J, leaving 15 bases between. Germline CDR1 reads SGDLS; CDR2 reads YYNGEE. This CDR3 has 14 amino acids. These data originate in a study of Graves' ophthalmopathy and Graves' hyperthyroidism. Study results and limitations: Also, most clonotypes expanded in the thyroid above 0.001 frequency appeared in blood.

Reliance was placed on clinical symptoms, serum thyroxine, TRAb, thyroid ultrasound and orbital computed tomography for diagnosis. The chain links TRBV9 to TRBJ2-7; D possibly corresponds to TRBD2 (5 bases). The receptor's source is a woman between 18 and 30 years old with Graves' ophthalmopathy. The sequenced material came from peripheral blood. The CDR3 sequence: CASSREGASYEQYF. The DNA for the CDR3 is TGTGCCAGCTCCCGAGAGGGAGCATCCTACGAGCAGTACTTC.